Included here is one T cell receptor (beta chain) sequence, with context. Its antigen is as yet unknown. Investigators merged groups given second doses at roughly 4 or roughly 12 weeks. This sample was included in a study of T cell responses to AZD1222 COVID-19 vaccine. Study results and limitations: Vaccine-associated CD4 TCRs spanned spike, dominant at 160-218 and 743-854. Sampling captured repertoires only after the peak T cell response.

The protocol was immunoSEQ multiplex PCR, while the TCRdb copy is restricted to in-frame clones and leaves out a portion. The sample has fewer than 150,000 clones, 89% seen once; the top ten hold roughly a tenth. The sequence was obtained from an adult who received the AZD1222 COVID-19 vaccine. Sequencing was performed on peripheral blood, taken 28 days after the second AZD1222 dose.

In nucleotides, the CDR3 is TGTGCCAGCAGTAACAGGGTTGGTGAAAAACTGTTTTTT. It specifies CASSNRVGEKLFF. The genes are TRBV2 and TRBJ1-4, with D possibly matching TRBD1 (6 bases). Germline V lookup: CDR1 SNHLY, CDR2 FYNNEI. The CDR3 is 13 amino acids. Between the trimmed V and J ends, which lost 5 bases and 7 bases, there was a span of 11 bases.